Below are 20 T cell receptor beta chains sequenced from a single sample in a study of blood T cells in healthy people across ages. Primers used in a second PCR of about 7 to 11 cycles were a sample-barcoded 5' primer and a J-beta primer mix. TCRdb independently ran MiXCR on the 5' RACE reads; one entry per CDR3 protein. The table includes 650,000 to 800,000 distinct CDR3 sequences, around 45% detected once. The source material was blood. The receptors shown here come from a man aged 55 to 69 in good health.

Concerning this clonotype: This could be a read error, since a much larger clone is one nucleotide away. The chain recombines TRBV20-1 with TRBJ2-7, with 9 nucleotides matching TRBD2. The CDR3 totals 17 residues. Germline values: CDR1 DFQATT, CDR2 SNEGSKA (reference sequence). The CDR3 DNA reads TGCAGTGCTAGAGGCGGACTAGCGATCGACCGTACCTACAAGCAGTACTTC. This translates into CSARGGLAIDRTYKQYF.

The J gene is TRBJ1-6, the V gene TRBV7-9, with D uncertain. The V gene lost 2 bases and the J gene lost 9 bases, with 11 bases spanning the gap. This CDR3 is built from 14 residues. CDR1 SEHNR and CDR2 FQNEAQ come from the germline V gene (reference sequence). CDR3 nucleotides: TGTGCCAGCAGCTTAAGCGGTTCTGGTTCACCCCTCCACTTT. Its protein is CASSLSGSGSPLHF. Supplemented by reference TRBV7-9 and TRBJ1-6, the full variable domain reads DTGVSQNPRHKITKRGQNVTFRCDPISEHNRLYWYRQTLGQGPEFLTYFQNEAQLEKSRLLSDRFSAERPKGSFSTLEIQRTEQGDSAMYLCASSLSGSGSPLHFGNGTRLTVT.

The chain employs TRBV12-5 and TRBJ1-1; TRBD1 is a possible D gene (5 bases). Between the trimmed V and J ends, which lost 4 bases and 5 bases, there was a span of 14 bases. The CDR3 covers 14 residues. Germline assignment: CDR1 LGHNT and CDR2 FRNRAP. The DNA for the CDR3 is TGTGCTAGTGGTTCCTTACCAGGGATGACTGAAGCTTTCTTT. As protein: CASGSLPGMTEAFF. Based on the CDR3 plus reference TRBV12-5 and TRBJ1-1, the full variable domain is DARVTQTPRHKVTEMGQEVTMRCQPILGHNTVFWYRQTMMQGLELLAYFRNRAPLDDSGMPKDRFSAEMPDATLATLKIQPSEPRDSAVYFCASGSLPGMTEAFFGQGTRLTVV.

The chain couples TRBV13 to TRBJ1-4; 8 bases map to TRBD1. The CDR3 loop spans 15 amino acids. Trimming cost V 4 bases and J 2 bases; bases outside gene matches: 3. Germline values: CDR1 PRHDT, CDR2 FYEKMQ (reference sequence). CDR3 nucleotide sequence: TGTGCCAGCAGCTCCTGGACAGGGACTAATGAAAAACTGTTTTTT. Translated, it gives CASSSWTGTNEKLFF.

This clonotype was counted many times. This sequence joins TRBV9 and TRBJ2-5; TRBD2 agrees at 14 bases. The J segment lost 2 bases and the V segment lost 3 bases, leaving 6 bases of the junction unmatched. This CDR3 region has 17 residues. Germline CDR1 SGDLS, CDR2 YYNGEE. The CDR3 sequence: CASSAGTSGGLQETQYF. In DNA form, the CDR3 reads TGTGCCAGCAGCGCAGGGACTAGCGGGGGTCTACAAGAGACCCAGTACTTC.

In its sample, this clonotype was seen a few times. The CDR3 region is CASSPGQGYNYGYTF. CDR3 DNA: TGCGCCAGCAGCCCGGGACAGGGGTACAACTATGGCTACACCTTC. V is TRBV4-1 and J is TRBJ1-2; 10 bases agree with TRBD1. Losses at the gene ends were 4 bases for V and 2 bases for J; bases not matched to a gene: 4. The CDR3 consists of 15 residues. The germline V gene has CDR1 MGHRA and CDR2 YSYEKL.

V is TRBV20-1 and J is TRBJ1-2; no clear D. V was shortened by 6 bases and J by 7 bases, with 12 bases between the two germline ends. Germline V gene data show CDR1 as DFQATT and CDR2 as SNEGSKA (reference sequence). CDR3 size: 11 residues. CDR3 nucleotide sequence: TGCAGTGCGCCTACAGTCCCTGGCTACACCTTC. It codes for CSAPTVPGYTF.

The gene calls are TRBV10-3 and TRBJ2-5; 7 positions agree with TRBD2. The CDR3 loop spans 13 amino acids. Trimming removed 2 bases from V and 11 bases from J; junction bases left unmatched: 8. Germline CDR1 reads ENHRY; CDR2 reads SYGVKD. In DNA form, the CDR3 reads TGTGCCATCAGTGAGGGAGCGGGATATGAGCAGTACTTC. It encodes CAISEGAGYEQYF.

This clonotype has a single count. The chain is built from TRBV7-6 and TRBJ2-5; D not certain. Deletions cut 5 bases from V and 11 bases from J, with 18 bases between. CDR1 and CDR2 from the germline V gene are SGHVS and FNYEAQ. This CDR3 has 13 amino acids. CDR3 DNA: TGTGCCAGCAGCGGATCGGTGGAAACGGCACAGTACTTC. Translated: CASSGSVETAQYF.

The chain links TRBV5-1 to TRBJ2-7, with unresolved D. The CDR3 is 13 residues long. Between the trimmed V and J ends, which lost 2 bases and 1 base, there was a span of 7 bases. CDR1 is SGHRS and CDR2 is YFSETQ in the germline V gene. The CDR3 here is CASSFGMSYEQYF. The CDR3 bases are TGCGCCAGCAGCTTTGGGATGTCCTACGAGCAGTACTTC. The full variable domain, completed using reference TRBV5-1 and TRBJ2-7, is KAGVTQTPRYLIKTRGQQVTLSCSPISGHRSVSWYQQTPGQGLQFLFEYFSETQRNKGNFPGRFSGRQFSNSRSEMNVSTLELGDSALYLCASSFGMSYEQYFGPGTRLTVT.

This clonotype was observed at least ten times. This chain connects TRBV2 to TRBJ2-5; TRBD1 aligns across 9 bases. V lost 6 bases and J lost 2; bases outside the gene matches: 7. There are 15 residues in the CDR3. Germline V CDR1 and CDR2: SNHLY, FYNNEI. The CDR3 DNA reads as TGTGCCAGCAGGAACCGGGACAGGGCTCAAGAGACCCAGTACTTC. This encodes CASRNRDRAQETQYF. Complete variable domain (other parts from reference TRBV2 and TRBJ2-5): EPEVTQTPSHQVTQMGQEVILRCVPISNHLYFYWYRQILGQKVEFLVSFYNNEISEKSEIFDDQFSVERPDGSNFTLKIRSTKLEDSAMYFCASRNRDRAQETQYFGPGTRLLVL.

This clonotype came up a few times. The rearrangement uses TRBV29-1 and TRBJ1-2, with 8 positions matching TRBD1. Germline CDR1 SQVTM, CDR2 ANQGSEA. V was clipped by 6 bases and J by 7 bases; unmatched bases: 10. The CDR3 is made up of 13 amino acids. For the CDR3, the DNA is TGCAGCGTAGACCCGACAGGGGCATCTGGCTACACCTTC. It encodes CSVDPTGASGYTF.

The V gene is TRBV13, the J gene TRBJ2-1; 9 bases are shared with TRBD2. Germline V CDR1 and CDR2: PRHDT, FYEKMQ (reference sequence). The CDR3 length is 16 residues. V lost 3 bases, J lost 6 bases, and 9 bases stayed unmatched. CDR3 coding DNA: TGTGCCAGCAGCTTCGGCGGGGGGGCCGGACGCAATGAGCAGTTCTTC. This gives the protein CASSFGGGAGRNEQFF.

This clonotype has only a few counts. The rearrangement links TRBV6-5 to TRBJ1-1, with D tentatively TRBD1 (6 bases). Germline V lookup: CDR1 MNHEY, CDR2 SVGAGI. The CDR3 length is 17 residues. Trimming removed 1 base at V and 7 bases at J, with 22 bases between. CDR3 DNA sequence: TGTGCCAGCAGTTACTTTTCCGTTCAACAGGGTATTAATGAAGCTTTCTTT. Its protein is CASSYFSVQQGINEAFF.

The table lists this clonotype with a few counts. CDR3 protein: CASSRALAGLAYNEQFF. The DNA for the CDR3 is TGTGCCAGCAGCCGAGCACTAGCGGGGCTCGCCTACAATGAGCAGTTCTTC. The V gene is TRBV11-2, the J gene TRBJ2-1, with 10 positions matching TRBD2. Germline-derived CDR1 and CDR2 are SGHAT and FQNNGV. CDR3 length: 17 amino acids. V gave up 5 bases and J gave up 2 bases; unmatched junction bases: 9.

CDR3 bases: TGCGCCAGCAGCCAAGATCTTTCGGGGGCCGATGGCTACACCTTC. This encodes CASSQDLSGADGYTF. J is TRBJ1-2 and V is TRBV4-3; TRBD1 is a possible D gene (6 bases). V was clipped by 0 bases and J by 6 bases, with 14 bases between them. This CDR3 contains 15 residues. Germline V CDR1 and CDR2: LGHNA, YSLEER.

The genes are TRBV11-1 and TRBJ1-5, with TRBD1 identical over 8 bases. The V segment lost 0 bases and the J segment 5 bases; nucleotides outside the gene matches: 3. Germline CDR1 SGHAT, CDR2 FQDESV (reference sequence). CDR3 length equals 15 residues. The CDR3 nucleotides read TGTGCCAGCAGCTTAGCGGACAGGGTGTATCAGCCCCAGCATTTT. Its translation is CASSLADRVYQPQHF. The full variable domain, with the rest looked up from reference TRBV11-1 and TRBJ1-5, is EAEVAQSPRYKITEKSQAVAFWCDPISGHATLYWYRQILGQGPELLVQFQDESVVDDSQLPKDRFSAERLKGVDSTLKIQPAELGDSAMYLCASSLADRVYQPQHFGDGTRLSIL.

This rearrangement joins TRBV20-1 to TRBJ2-7; D tentatively reads TRBD1 or TRBD2 (5 bases each). The germline gives CDR1 DFQATT, CDR2 SNEGSKA (reference sequence). CDR3 length: 15 amino acids. The ends were cut back, 6 bases at V and 5 bases at J, with 23 bases in the middle. The CDR3 is CSAPTPREGSNEQYF. CDR3 bases: TGCAGTGCACCTACCCCACGCGAGGGGTCGAACGAGCAGTACTTC.

The V call is TRBV12-3 or TRBV12-4, the J call TRBJ1-5; 7 bases are shared with TRBD1. CDR3 size: 15 residues. Trimming removed 5 bases from V and 4 bases from J; junction bases left unmatched: 8. CDR3 nucleotides: TGTGCCAGCAGTCCAACGGGACAGACAAATCAGCCCCAGCATTTT. Translating gives CASSPTGQTNQPQHF.

This clonotype showed up just a few times. This rearrangement joins TRBV11-2 to TRBJ2-5; 15 bases are a match to TRBD2. The CDR3 covers 18 residues. Germline CDR1 SGHAT, CDR2 FQNNGV. Germline trimming cut 0 bases from V and 7 bases from J; bases unmatched to any gene: 9. CDR3 protein: CASSLDRGLAGGRGTQYF. The CDR3 nucleotides are TGTGCCAGCAGCTTAGATCGGGGACTAGCGGGGGGAAGGGGGACCCAGTACTTC.